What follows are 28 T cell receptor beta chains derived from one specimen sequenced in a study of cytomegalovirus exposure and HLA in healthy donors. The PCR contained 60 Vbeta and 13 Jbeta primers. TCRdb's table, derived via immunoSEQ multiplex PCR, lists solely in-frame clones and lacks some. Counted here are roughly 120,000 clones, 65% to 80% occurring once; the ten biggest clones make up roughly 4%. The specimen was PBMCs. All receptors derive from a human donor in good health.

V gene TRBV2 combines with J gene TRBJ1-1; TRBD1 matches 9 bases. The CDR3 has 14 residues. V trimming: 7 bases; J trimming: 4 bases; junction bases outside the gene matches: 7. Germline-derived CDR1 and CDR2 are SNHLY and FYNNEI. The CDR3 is CASTLGQGSTEAFF. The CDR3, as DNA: TGTGCCAGCACCTTGGGACAGGGCAGCACTGAAGCTTTCTTT.

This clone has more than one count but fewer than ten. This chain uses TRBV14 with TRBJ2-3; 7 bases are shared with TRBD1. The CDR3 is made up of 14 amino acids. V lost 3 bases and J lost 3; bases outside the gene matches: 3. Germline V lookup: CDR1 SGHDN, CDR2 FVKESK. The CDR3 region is CASSQTGWTDTQYF. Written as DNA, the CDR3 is TGTGCCAGCAGCCAGACAGGGTGGACAGATACGCAGTATTTT.

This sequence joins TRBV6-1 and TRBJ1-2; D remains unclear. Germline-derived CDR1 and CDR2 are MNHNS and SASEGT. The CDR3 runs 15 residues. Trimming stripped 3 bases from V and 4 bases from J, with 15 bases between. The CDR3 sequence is CASSESAGLRYGYTF. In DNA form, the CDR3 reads TGTGCCAGCAGTGAGTCGGCAGGTCTACGCTATGGCTACACCTTC.

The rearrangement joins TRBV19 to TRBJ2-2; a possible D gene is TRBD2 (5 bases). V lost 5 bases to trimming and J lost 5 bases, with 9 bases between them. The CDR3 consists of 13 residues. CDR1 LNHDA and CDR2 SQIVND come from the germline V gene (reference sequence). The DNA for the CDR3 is TGTGCCAGTAGTTGGACTGAGACCGGGGAGCTGTTTTTT. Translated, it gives CASSWTETGELFF. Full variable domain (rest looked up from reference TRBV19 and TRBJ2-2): DGGITQSPKYLFRKEGQNVTLSCEQNLNHDAMYWYRQDPGQGLRLIYYSQIVNDFQKGDIAEGYSVSREKKESFPLTVTSAQKNPTAFYLCASSWTETGELFFGEGSRLTVL.

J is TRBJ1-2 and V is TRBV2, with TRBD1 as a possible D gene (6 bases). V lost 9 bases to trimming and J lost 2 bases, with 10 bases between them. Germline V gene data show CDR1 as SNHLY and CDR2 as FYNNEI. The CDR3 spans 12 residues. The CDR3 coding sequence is TGTGCCAGTACGCAGGGGAACTATGGCTACACCTTC. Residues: CASTQGNYGYTF.

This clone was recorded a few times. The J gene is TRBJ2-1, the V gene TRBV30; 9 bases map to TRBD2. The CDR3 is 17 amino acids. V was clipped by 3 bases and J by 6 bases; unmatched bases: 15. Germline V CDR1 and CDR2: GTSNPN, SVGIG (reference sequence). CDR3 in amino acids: CAWRHLAGRSGANEQFF. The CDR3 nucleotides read TGTGCCTGGAGACATCTAGCGGGACGGAGTGGGGCCAATGAGCAGTTCTTC.

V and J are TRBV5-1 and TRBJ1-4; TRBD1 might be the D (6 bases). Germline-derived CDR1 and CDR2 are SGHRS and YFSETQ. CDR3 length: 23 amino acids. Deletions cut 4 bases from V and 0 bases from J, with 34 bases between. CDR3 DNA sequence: TGCGCCAGCAGCAGCAGCCTACTGGGCGGTGCTGACAGGAGCCTTGCAACTAATGAAAAACTGTTTTTT. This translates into CASSSSLLGGADRSLATNEKLFF. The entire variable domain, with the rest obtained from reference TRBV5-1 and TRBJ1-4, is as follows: KAGVTQTPRYLIKTRGQQVTLSCSPISGHRSVSWYQQTPGQGLQFLFEYFSETQRNKGNFPGRFSGRQFSNSRSEMNVSTLELGDSALYLCASSSSLLGGADRSLATNEKLFFGSGTQLSVL.

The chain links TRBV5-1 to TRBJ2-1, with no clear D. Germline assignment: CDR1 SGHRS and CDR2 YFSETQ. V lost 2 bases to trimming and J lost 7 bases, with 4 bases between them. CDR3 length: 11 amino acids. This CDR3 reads CASSLLNEQFF. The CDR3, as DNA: TGCGCCAGCAGCTTACTGAATGAGCAGTTCTTC.

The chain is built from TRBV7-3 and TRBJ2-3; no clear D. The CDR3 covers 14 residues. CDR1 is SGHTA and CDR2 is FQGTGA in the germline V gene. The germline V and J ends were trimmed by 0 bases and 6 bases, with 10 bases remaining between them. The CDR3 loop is CASSLTYLSDTQYF. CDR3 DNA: TGTGCCAGCAGCTTAACGTATCTAAGCGATACGCAGTATTTT.

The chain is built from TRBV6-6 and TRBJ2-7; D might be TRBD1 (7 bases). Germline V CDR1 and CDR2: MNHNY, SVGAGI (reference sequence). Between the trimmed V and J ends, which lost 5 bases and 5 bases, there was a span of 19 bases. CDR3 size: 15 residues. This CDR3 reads CASSTRQGGGNEQYF. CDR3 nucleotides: TGTGCCAGCAGTACCCGACAGGGAGGTGGGAACGAGCAGTACTTC.

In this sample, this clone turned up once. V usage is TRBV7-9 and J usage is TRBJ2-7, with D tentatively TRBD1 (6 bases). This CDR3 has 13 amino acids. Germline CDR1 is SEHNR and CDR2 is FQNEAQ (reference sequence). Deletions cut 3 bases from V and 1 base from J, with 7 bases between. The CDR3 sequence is CASSFTGSYEQYF. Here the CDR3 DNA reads TGTGCCAGCAGCTTCACAGGGTCCTACGAGCAGTACTTC.

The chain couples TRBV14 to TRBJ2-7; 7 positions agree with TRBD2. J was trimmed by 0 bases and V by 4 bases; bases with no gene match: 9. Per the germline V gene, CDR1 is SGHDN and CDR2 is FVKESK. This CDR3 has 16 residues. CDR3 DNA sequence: TGTGCCAGCAGCCCCTTAGTGGGGGGGGACTCCTACGAGCAGTACTTC. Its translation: CASSPLVGGDSYEQYF.

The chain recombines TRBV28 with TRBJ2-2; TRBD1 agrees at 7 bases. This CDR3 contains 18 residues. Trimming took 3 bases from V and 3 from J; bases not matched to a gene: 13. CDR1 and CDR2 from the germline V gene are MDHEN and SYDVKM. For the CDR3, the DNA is TGTGCCAGCAGTTTCTATAACAGGGGCGTTTATTACACCGGGGAGCTGTTTTTT. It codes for CASSFYNRGVYYTGELFF.

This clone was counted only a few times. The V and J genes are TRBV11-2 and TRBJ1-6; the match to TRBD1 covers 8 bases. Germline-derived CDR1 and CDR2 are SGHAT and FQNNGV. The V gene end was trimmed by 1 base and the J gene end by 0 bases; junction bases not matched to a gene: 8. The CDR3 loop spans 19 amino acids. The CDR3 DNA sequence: TGTGCCAGCAGCTTAGGGTTTCAGGGGGCGAGCTCCTATAATTCACCCCTCCACTTT. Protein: CASSLGFQGASSYNSPLHF.

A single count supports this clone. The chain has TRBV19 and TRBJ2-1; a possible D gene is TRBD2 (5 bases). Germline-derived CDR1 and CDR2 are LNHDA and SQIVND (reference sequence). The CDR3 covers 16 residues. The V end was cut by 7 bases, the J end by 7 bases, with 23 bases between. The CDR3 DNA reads TGTGCCAGTACCCCAAGAGGCGGGCTTGAGGGAAATGAGCAGTTCTTC. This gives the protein CASTPRGGLEGNEQFF.

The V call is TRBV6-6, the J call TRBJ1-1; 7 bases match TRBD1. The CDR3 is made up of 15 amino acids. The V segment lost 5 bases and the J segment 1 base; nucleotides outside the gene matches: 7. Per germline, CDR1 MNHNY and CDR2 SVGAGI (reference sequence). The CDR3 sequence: CASSDTGTANTEAFF. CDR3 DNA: TGTGCCAGCAGTGACACCGGGACAGCGAACACTGAAGCTTTCTTT.

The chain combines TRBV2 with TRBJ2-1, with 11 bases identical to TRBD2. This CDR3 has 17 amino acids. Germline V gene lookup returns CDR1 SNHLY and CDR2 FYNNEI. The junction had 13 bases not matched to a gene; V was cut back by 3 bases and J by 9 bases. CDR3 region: CASSDFGTSGRTVEQFF. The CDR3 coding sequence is TGTGCCAGCAGTGATTTTGGAACTAGCGGGAGAACAGTTGAGCAGTTCTTC.

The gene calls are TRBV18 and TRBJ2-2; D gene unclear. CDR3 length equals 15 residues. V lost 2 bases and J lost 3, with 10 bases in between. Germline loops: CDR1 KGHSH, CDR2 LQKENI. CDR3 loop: CASSPTITDTGELFF. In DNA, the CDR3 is TGTGCCAGCTCACCAACAATAACCGACACCGGGGAGCTGTTTTTT.

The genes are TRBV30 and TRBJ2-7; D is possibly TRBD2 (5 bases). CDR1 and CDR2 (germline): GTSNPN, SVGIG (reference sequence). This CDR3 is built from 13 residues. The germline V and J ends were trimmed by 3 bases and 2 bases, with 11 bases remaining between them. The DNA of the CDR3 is TGTGCCTGGAGCGAGGGTGGCCCCTACGAGCAGTACTTC. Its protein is CAWSEGGPYEQYF.

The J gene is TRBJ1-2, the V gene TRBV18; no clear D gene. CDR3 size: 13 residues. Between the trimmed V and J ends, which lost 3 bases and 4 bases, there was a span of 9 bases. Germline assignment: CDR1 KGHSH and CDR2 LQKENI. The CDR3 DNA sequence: TGTGCCAGCTCACCGACGGAGGGCTATGGCTACACCTTC. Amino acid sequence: CASSPTEGYGYTF. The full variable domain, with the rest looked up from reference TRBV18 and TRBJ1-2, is NAGVMQNPRHLVRRRGQEARLRCSPMKGHSHVYWYRQLPEEGLKFMVYLQKENIIDESGMPKERFSAEFPKEGPSILRIQQVVRGDSAAYFCASSPTEGYGYTFGSGTRLTVV.

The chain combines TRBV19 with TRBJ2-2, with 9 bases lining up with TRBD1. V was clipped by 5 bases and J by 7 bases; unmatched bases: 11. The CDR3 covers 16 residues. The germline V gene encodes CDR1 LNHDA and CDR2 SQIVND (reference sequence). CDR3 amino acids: CASSVRDRAGGGELFF. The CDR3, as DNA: TGTGCCAGTAGTGTCCGGGACAGGGCCGGAGGCGGGGAGCTGTTTTTT.

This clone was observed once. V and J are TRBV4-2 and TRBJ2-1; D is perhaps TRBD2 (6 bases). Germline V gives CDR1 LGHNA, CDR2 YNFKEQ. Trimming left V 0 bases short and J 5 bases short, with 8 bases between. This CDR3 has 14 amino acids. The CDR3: CASSQDPSDNEQFF. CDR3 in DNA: TGTGCCAGCAGCCAAGATCCTAGCGACAATGAGCAGTTCTTC.

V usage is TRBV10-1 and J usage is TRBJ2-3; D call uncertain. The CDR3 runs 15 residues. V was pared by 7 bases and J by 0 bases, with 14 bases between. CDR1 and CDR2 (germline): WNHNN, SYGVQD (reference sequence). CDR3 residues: CASKDSRASTDTQYF. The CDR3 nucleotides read TGCGCCAGCAAGGATAGCAGAGCTAGCACAGATACGCAGTATTTT.

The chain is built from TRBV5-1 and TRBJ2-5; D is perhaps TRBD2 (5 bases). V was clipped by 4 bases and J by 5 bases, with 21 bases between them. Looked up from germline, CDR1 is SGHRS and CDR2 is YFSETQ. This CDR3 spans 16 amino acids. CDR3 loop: CASSRWARTGLETQYF. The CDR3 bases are TGCGCCAGCAGCCGGTGGGCCCGGACCGGACTCGAGACCCAGTACTTC.

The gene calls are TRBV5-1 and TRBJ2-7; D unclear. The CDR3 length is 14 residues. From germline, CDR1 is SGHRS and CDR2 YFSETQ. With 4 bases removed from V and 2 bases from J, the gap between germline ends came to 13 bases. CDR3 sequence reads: CASSPAGSAYEQYF. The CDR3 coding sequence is TGCGCCAGCAGCCCGGCCGGGTCGGCCTACGAGCAGTACTTC.

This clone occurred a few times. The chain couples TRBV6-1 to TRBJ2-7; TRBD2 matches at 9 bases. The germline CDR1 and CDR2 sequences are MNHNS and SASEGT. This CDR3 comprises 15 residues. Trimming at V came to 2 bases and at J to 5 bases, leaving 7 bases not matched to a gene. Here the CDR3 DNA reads TGTGCCAGCAGTGAACTTAGCGGGAGCGTCAACGAGCAGTACTTC. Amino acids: CASSELSGSVNEQYF.

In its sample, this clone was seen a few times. CDR3 in DNA: TGTGCCAGCAGCTTGTCGCCAGGGGGCCTACTAAACACTGAAGCTTTCTTT. As protein: CASSLSPGGLLNTEAFF. The chain uses TRBV7-9 and TRBJ1-1; 8 bases align to TRBD1. Germline loops: CDR1 SEHNR, CDR2 FQNEAQ (reference sequence). CDR3 length equals 17 residues. The ends lost 3 bases at V and 2 bases at J; junction bases unmatched: 11.

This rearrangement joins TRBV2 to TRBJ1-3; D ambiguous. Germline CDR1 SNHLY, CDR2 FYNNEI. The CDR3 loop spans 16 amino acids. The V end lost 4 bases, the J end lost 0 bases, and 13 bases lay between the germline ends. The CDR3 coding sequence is TGTGCCAGCAGTGCCGCCCGAGCGGCCTCTGGAAACACCATATATTTT. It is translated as CASSAARAASGNTIYF.